Each of the 11 T cell receptor beta chains below was sequenced from the same sample in a study of blood T cells in healthy people across ages. Combining a sample-barcoded 5' primer with a J-beta primer mix, a second PCR ran for roughly 7 to 11 cycles. From the 5' RACE reads, TCRdb called clonotypes with MiXCR, one entry per CDR3 protein. The sample yields about 800,000 distinct CDR3 sequences, roughly 25% seen once. The sample was also reused in another study, on T cells of mothers and their children.

Sequenced input: blood. Receptors originate from a boy aged 5-17 years in good health.

This chain uses TRBV4-1 with TRBJ2-5, with 16 bases fitting TRBD2. This CDR3 comprises 19 residues. The J segment lost 5 bases and the V segment lost 1 base, leaving 10 bases of the junction unmatched. Germline assignment: CDR1 MGHRA and CDR2 YSYEKL. CDR3 bases: TGCGCCAGCAGCCAAGGGCCCGGGACTAGCGGGAGGGCCGGTGAGACCCAGTACTTC. Translated: CASSQGPGTSGRAGETQYF.

The V gene is TRBV12-3 or TRBV12-4, the J gene TRBJ2-5; D unresolved. V lost 3 bases and J lost 5, with 10 bases in between. The CDR3 is 13 amino acids. CDR3 sequence reads: CASSLHKSETQYF. DNA for the CDR3: TGTGCCAGCAGTTTGCACAAATCGGAGACCCAGTACTTC.

This clonotype was counted only a few times. The V call is TRBV7-2, the J call TRBJ1-2; D unresolved. The CDR3 sequence is 13 residues long. Germline CDR1 SGHTA, CDR2 FQGNSA. V was clipped by 2 bases and J by 11 bases, with 15 bases between them. The CDR3 loop reads CASSLIVQDSYTF. The CDR3 DNA is TGTGCCAGCAGCTTAATTGTCCAGGATTCTTACACCTTC.

This clonotype was counted only a few times. J is TRBJ2-7 and V is TRBV20-1; D is unclear. Trimming left V 1 base short and J 3 bases short, with 13 bases between. The CDR3 loop spans 14 amino acids. Per the germline V gene, CDR1 is DFQATT and CDR2 is SNEGSKA (reference sequence). DNA of the CDR3: TGCAGTGCTAGAGTTCGGCAGATACACTACGAGCAGTACTTC. It translates to CSARVRQIHYEQYF.

V is TRBV20-1 and J is TRBJ2-7; TRBD1 agrees at 10 bases. V lost 3 bases, J lost 4 bases, and 9 bases stayed unmatched. CDR3 length: 15 residues. Germline CDR1 DFQATT, CDR2 SNEGSKA (reference sequence). In DNA form, the CDR3 reads TGCAGTGCTAGCCAATCCGGGACAGGGGCGTACGAGCAGTACTTC. Translating gives CSASQSGTGAYEQYF.

The chain links TRBV28 to TRBJ2-3; D is ambiguous. This CDR3 comprises 16 residues. The V end was cut by 2 bases, the J end by 0 bases, with 12 bases between. Germline V lookup: CDR1 MDHEN, CDR2 SYDVKM. The CDR3 coding sequence is TGTGCCAGCAGTTTAGTCGGGTACTCTAGCACAGATACGCAGTATTTT. Its protein is CASSLVGYSSTDTQYF.

The chain joins TRBV6-6 to TRBJ1-2; D remains ambiguous. CDR3 length equals 11 residues. The ends were cut back, 2 bases at V and 11 bases at J, with 9 bases in the middle. Looked up from germline, CDR1 is MNHNY and CDR2 is SVGAGI (reference sequence). CDR3 DNA: TGTGCCAGCAGTTACGGCGAGTATTACACCTTC. Its protein product is CASSYGEYYTF.

The gene calls are TRBV28 and TRBJ1-4; 8 positions match TRBD1. This CDR3 has 15 amino acids. Germline trimming cut 3 bases from V and 7 bases from J; bases unmatched to any gene: 7. The germline gives CDR1 MDHEN, CDR2 SYDVKM. CDR3: CASSFPTGGSEKLFF. In nucleotides, the CDR3 is TGTGCCAGCAGTTTCCCAACAGGGGGAAGTGAAAAACTGTTTTTT. The whole variable domain, filled in from reference TRBV28 and TRBJ1-4, reads DVKVTQSSRYLVKRTGEKVFLECVQDMDHENMFWYRQDPGLGLRLIYFSYDVKMKEKGDIPEGYSVSREKKERFSLILESASTNQTSMYLCASSFPTGGSEKLFFGSGTQLSVL.

This clonotype was detected a few times. The rearrangement joins TRBV11-2 to TRBJ2-5; D may correspond to TRBD1 or TRBD2 (6 bases each). The J call may be mistaken, given a closer DNA end match to TRBJ2-7. In germline, CDR1 is SGHAT, CDR2 FQNNGV. CDR3 length: 14 residues. CDR3 sequence reads: CASISLRGPYEQYF. CDR3 nucleotides: TGTGCCAGCATCTCTCTCCGGGGGCCATACGAGCAGTACTTC.

The genes are TRBV7-2 and TRBJ2-5, with 11 bases lining up with TRBD2. Germline-derived CDR1 and CDR2 are SGHTA and FQGNSA. This CDR3 spans 15 amino acids. The V gene end was trimmed by 5 bases and the J gene end by 4 bases; junction bases not matched to a gene: 6. The CDR3 loop reads CASSLTSGSSETQYF. The DNA for the CDR3 is TGTGCCAGCAGCCTCACTAGCGGGAGTTCAGAGACCCAGTACTTC.

The table lists this clonotype with a few counts. The V gene is TRBV28, the J gene TRBJ1-5; no reliable D call. V gave up 7 bases and J gave up 9 bases, with 10 bases separating them. The CDR3 consists of 11 residues. Germline V CDR1 and CDR2: MDHEN, SYDVKM. The CDR3 nucleotides read TGTGCCAGCACCCAGCGGGGGCCCCAGCATTTT. Its protein is CASTQRGPQHF.